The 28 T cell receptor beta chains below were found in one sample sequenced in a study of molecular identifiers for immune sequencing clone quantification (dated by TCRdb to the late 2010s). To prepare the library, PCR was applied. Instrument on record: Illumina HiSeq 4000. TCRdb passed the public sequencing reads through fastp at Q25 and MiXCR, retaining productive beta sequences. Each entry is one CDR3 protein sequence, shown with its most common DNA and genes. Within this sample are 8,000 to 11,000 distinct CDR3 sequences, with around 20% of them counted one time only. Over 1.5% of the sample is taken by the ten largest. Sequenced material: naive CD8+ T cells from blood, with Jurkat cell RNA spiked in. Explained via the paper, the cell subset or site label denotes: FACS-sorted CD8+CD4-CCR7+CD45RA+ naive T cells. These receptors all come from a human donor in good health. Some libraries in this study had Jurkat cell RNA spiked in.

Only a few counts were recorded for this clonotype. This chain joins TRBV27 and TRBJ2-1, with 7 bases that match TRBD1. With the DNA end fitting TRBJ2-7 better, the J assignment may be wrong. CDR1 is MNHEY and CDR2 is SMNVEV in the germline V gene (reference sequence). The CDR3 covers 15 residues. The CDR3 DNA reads TGTGCCAGCAGTCCCTACCTAAGGGGGCCCAGTGAGCAGTACTTC. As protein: CASSPYLRGPSEQYF.

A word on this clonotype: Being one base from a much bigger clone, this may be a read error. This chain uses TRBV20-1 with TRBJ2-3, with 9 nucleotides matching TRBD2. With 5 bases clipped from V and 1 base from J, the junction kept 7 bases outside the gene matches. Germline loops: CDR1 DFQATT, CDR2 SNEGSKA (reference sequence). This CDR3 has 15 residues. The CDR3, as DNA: TGCAGTGCTCATAGCGGGAGTCTCGGCACAGATACGCAGTATTTT. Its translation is CSAHSGSLGTDTQYF.

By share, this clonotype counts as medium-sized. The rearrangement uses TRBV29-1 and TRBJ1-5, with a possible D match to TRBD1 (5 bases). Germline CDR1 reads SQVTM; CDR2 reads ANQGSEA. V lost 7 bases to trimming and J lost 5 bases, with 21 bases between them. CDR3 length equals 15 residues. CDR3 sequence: CSALGEGNMDQPQHF. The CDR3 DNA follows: TGCAGCGCCCTGGGAGAGGGGAACATGGATCAGCCCCAGCATTTT.

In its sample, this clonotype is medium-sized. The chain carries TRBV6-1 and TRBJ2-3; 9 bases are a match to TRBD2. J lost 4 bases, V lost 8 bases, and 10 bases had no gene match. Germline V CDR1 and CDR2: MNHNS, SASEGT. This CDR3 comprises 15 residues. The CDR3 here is CASVSSWTSADTQYF. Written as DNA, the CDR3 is TGTGCCAGCGTTAGCTCGTGGACTAGCGCAGATACGCAGTATTTT.

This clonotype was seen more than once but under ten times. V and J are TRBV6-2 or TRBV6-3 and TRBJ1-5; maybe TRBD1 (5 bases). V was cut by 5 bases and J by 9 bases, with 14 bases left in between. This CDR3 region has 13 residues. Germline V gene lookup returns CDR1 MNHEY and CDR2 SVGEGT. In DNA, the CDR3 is TGTGCCAGCAGTGAACAGGTACAATGGCCCCAGCATTTT. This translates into CASSEQVQWPQHF.

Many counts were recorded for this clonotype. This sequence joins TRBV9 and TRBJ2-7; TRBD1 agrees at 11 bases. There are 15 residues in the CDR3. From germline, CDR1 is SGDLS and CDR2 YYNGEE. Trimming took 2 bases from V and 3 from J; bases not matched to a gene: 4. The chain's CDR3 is CASSVGQGALYEQYF. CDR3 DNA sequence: TGTGCCAGCAGCGTCGGACAGGGGGCTCTCTACGAGCAGTACTTC.

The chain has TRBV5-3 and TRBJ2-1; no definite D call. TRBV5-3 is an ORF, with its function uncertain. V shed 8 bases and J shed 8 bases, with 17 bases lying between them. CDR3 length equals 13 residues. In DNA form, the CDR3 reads TGTGCCAGCTTAACCGCTGTTTTTGATGAGCAGTTCTTC. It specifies CASLTAVFDEQFF.

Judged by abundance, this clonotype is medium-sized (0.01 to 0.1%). CDR3 sequence: CASSPREGTGGRDTEAFF. The CDR3 nucleotides read TGTGCCAGCAGCCCGAGAGAAGGGACAGGGGGCAGGGACACTGAAGCTTTCTTT. The V call is TRBV9, the J call TRBJ1-1, with TRBD1 identical over 12 bases. The J segment lost 3 bases and the V segment lost 4 bases, leaving 13 bases of the junction unmatched. CDR1 and CDR2 (germline): SGDLS, YYNGEE. CDR3 length: 18 residues.

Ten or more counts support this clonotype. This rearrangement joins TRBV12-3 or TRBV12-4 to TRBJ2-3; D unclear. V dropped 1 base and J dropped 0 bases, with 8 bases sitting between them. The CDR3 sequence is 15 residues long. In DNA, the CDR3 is TGTGCCAGCAGTTTAGTTACACTCAGCACAGATACGCAGTATTTT. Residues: CASSLVTLSTDTQYF.

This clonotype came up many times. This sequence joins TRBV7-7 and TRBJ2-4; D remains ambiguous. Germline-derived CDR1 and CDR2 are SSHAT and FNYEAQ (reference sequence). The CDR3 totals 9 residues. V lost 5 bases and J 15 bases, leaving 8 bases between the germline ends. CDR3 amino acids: CASSVVGYF. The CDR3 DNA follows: TGTGCCAGCAGCGTCGTTGGGTACTTC.

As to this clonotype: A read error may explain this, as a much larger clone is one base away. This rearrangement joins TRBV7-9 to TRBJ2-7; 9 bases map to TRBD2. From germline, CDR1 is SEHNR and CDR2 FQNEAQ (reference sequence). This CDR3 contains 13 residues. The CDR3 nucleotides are TGTACCAGCAGCTCGGGACTAGCCGACGAGCAGTACTTC. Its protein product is CTSSSGLADEQYF.

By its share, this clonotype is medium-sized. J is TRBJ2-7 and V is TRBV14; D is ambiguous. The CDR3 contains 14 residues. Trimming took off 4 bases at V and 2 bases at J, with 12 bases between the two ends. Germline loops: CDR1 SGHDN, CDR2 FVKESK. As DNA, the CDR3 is TGTGCCAGCAGCCGGGATCAGGAGCCCTACGAGCAGTACTTC. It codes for CASSRDQEPYEQYF.

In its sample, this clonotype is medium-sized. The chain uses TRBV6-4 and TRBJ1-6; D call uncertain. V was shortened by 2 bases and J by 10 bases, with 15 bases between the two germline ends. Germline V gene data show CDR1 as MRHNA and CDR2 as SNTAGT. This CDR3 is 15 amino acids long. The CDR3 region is CASSDPDRGGSPLHF. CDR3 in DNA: TGTGCCAGCAGTGACCCGGACCGTGGCGGGTCACCCCTCCACTTT.

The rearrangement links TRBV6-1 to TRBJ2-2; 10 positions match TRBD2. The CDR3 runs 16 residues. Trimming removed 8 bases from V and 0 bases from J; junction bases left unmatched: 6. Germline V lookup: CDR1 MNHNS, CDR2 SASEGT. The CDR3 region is CASGTSGIPNTGELFF. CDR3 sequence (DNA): TGTGCCAGCGGAACTAGCGGGATACCGAACACCGGGGAGCTGTTTTTT.

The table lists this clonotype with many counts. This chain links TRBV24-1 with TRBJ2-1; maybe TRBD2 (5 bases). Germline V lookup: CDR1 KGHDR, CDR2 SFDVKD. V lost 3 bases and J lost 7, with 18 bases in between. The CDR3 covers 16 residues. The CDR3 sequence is CATSDPWRGSGNEQFF. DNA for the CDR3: TGTGCCACCAGTGATCCTTGGCGAGGGAGTGGGAATGAGCAGTTCTTC.

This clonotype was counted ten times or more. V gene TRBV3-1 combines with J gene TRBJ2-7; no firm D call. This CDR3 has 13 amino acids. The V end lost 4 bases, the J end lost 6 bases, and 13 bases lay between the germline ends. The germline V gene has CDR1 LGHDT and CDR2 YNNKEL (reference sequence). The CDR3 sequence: CASSLRLHFEQYF. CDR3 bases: TGTGCCAGCAGCCTCCGGTTACACTTCGAGCAGTACTTC.

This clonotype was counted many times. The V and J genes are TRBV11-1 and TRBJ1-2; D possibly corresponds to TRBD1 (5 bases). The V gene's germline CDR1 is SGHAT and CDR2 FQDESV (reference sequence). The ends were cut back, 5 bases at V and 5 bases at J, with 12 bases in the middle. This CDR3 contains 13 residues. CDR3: CASSTDRLYGYTF. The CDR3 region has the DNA TGTGCCAGCAGCACCGACAGATTGTATGGCTACACCTTC.

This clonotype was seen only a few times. The CDR3 spells CASSVVSGHEQYF. The CDR3 DNA reads TGTGCCAGCTCAGTGGTTAGCGGGCACGAGCAGTACTTC. This rearrangement joins TRBV7-4 to TRBJ2-7, with 7 bases identical to TRBD2. CDR3 size: 13 residues. Germline CDR1 and CDR2: SGHVT and SQSDAQ. V dropped 8 bases and J dropped 5; count of bases not matched to a gene: 9.

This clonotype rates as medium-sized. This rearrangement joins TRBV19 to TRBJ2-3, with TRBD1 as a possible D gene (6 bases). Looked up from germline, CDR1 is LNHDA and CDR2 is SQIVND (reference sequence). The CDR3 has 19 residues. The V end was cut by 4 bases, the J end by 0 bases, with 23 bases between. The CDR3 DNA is TGTGCCAGTAGTAACGTACGCCAGGGGAGAAATCTAAGCACAGATACGCAGTATTTT. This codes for CASSNVRQGRNLSTDTQYF.

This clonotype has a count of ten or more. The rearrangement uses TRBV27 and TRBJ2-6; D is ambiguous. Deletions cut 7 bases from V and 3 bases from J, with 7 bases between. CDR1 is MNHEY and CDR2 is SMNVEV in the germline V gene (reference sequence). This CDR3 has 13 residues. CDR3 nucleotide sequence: TGTGCCAGCACCACCAGTGGGGCCAACGTCCTGACTTTC. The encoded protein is CASTTSGANVLTF.

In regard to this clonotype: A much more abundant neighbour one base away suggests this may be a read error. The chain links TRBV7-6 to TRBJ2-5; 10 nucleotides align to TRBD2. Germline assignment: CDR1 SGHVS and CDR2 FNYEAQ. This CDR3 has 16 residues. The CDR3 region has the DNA TGTGCCGGCAGCTTAAGTATTCTAGCGGGAGAAGAGACCCAGTACTTC. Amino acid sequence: CAGSLSILAGEETQYF.

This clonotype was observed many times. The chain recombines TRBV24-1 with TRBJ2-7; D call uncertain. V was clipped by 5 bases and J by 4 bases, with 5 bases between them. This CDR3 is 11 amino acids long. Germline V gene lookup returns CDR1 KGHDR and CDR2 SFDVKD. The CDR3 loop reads CATSVGYEQYF. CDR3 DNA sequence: TGTGCCACCAGTGTGGGGTACGAGCAGTACTTC.

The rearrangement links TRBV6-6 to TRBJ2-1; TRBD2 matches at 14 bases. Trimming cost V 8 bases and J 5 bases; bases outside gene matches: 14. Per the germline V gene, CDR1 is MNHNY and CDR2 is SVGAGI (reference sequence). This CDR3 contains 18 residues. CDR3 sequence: CASYRAGTSGSGDNEQFF. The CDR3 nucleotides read TGTGCCAGCTACCGAGCCGGGACTAGCGGGAGCGGTGACAATGAGCAGTTCTTC.

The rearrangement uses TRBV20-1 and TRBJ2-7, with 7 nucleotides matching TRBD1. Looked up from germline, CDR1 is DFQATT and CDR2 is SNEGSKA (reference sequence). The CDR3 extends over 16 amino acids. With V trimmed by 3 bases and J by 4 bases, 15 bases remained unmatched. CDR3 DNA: TGCAGTGCTAGGAGTCGGACGGGACAGAACATTTACGAGCAGTACTTC. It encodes CSARSRTGQNIYEQYF.

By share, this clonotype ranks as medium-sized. The CDR3 loop reads CASSLGTGGNQPQHF. The CDR3 nucleotides are TGTGCCAGCAGCTTAGGGACAGGGGGTAATCAGCCCCAGCATTTT. The genes are TRBV7-2 and TRBJ1-5; 10 nucleotides line up with TRBD1. The length of the CDR3 is 15 residues. Trimming took 1 base from V and 4 from J; bases not matched to a gene: 1. Per the germline V gene, CDR1 is SGHTA and CDR2 is FQGNSA.

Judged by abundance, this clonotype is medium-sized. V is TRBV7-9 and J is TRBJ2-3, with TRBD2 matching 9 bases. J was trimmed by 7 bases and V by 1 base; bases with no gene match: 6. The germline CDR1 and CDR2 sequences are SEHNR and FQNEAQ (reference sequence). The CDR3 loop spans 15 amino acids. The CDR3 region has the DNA TGTGCCAGCAGCTTAGGGCGGGAGGGCCAATATACGCAGTATTTT. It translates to CASSLGREGQYTQYF.

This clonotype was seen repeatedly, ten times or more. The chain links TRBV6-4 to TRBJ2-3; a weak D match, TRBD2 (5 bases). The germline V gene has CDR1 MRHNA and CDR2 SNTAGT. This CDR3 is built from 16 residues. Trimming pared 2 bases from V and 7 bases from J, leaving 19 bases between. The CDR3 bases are TGTGCCAGCAGTGACGGGCGGGTGTCCCCACAAAATACGCAGTATTTT. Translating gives CASSDGRVSPQNTQYF.

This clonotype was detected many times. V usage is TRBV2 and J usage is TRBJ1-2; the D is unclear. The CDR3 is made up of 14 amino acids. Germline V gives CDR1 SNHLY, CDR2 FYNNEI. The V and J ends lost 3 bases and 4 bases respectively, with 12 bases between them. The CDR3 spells CASSDSDATYGYTF. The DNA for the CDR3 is TGTGCCAGCAGTGACAGTGATGCCACCTATGGCTACACCTTC.